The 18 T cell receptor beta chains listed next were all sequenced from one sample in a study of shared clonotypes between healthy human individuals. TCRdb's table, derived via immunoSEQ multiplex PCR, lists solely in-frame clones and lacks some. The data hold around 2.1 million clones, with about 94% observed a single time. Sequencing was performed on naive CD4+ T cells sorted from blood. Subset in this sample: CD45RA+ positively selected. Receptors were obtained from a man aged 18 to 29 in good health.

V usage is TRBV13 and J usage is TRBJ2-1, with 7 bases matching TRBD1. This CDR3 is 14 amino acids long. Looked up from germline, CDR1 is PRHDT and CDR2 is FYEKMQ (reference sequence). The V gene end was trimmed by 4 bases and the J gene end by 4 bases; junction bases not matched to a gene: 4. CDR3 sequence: CASSWGRGYNEQFF. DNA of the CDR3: TGTGCCAGCAGCTGGGGCAGGGGGTACAATGAGCAGTTCTTC.

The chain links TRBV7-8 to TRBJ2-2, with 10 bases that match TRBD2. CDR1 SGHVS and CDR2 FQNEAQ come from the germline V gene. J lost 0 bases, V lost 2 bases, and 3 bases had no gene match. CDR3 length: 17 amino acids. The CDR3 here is CASSLIAGGSNTGELFF. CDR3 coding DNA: TGTGCCAGCAGCTTAATAGCGGGAGGTTCGAACACCGGGGAGCTGTTTTTT.

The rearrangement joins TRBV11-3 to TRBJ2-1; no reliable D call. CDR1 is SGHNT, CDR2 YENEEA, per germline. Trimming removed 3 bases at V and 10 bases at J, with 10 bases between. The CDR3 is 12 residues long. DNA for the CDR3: TGTGCCAGCAGCTTCGGGCGCGGAGAGCAGTTCTTC. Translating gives CASSFGRGEQFF.

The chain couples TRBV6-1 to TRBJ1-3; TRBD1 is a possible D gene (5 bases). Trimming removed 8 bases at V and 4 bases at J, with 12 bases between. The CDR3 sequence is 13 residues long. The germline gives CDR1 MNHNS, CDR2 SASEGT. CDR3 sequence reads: CASRGTNGNTIYF. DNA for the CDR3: TGTGCCAGCCGGGGGACGAACGGAAACACCATATATTTT.

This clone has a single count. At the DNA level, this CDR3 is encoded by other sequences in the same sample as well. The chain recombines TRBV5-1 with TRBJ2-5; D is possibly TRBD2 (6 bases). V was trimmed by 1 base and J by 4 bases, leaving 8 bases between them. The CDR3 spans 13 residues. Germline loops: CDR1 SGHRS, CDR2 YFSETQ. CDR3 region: CASSLLGGETQYF. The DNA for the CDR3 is TGCGCCAGCAGCTTGTTGGGGGGAGAGACCCAGTACTTC.

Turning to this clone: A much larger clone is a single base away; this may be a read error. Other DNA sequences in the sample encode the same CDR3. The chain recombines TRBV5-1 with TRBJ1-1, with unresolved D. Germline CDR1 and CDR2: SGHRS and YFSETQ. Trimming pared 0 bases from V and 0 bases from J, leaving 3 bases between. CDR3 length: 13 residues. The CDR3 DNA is TGCGCCAGCAGCTTGGACATGAACACTGAAGCTTTCTTT. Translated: CASSLDMNTEAFF.

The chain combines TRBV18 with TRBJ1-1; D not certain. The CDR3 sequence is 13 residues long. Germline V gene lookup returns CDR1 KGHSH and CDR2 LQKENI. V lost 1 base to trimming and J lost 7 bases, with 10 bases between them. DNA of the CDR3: TGTGCCAGCTCACCACTAGGCGGAGTTGAAGCTTTCTTT. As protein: CASSPLGGVEAFF.

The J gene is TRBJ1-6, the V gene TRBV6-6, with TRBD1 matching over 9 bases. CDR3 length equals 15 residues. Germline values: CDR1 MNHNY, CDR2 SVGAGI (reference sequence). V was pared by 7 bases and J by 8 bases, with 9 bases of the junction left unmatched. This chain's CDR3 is CASNWDRARYSPLHF. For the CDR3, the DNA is TGTGCCAGCAACTGGGACAGGGCAAGGTATTCACCCCTCCACTTT.

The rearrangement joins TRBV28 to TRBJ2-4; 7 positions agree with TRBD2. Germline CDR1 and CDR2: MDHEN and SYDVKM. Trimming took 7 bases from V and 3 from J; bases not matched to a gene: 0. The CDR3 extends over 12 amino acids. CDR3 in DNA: TGTGCCAGCACGGGGGGCAAAAACATTCAGTACTTC. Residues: CASTGGKNIQYF.

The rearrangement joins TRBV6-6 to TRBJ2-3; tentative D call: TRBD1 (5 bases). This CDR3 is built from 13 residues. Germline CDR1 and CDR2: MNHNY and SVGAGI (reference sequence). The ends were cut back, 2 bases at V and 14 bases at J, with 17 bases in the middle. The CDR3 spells CASSYGRAGNVYF. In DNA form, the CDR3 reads TGTGCCAGCAGTTACGGTCGGGCAGGGAATGTGTATTTT.

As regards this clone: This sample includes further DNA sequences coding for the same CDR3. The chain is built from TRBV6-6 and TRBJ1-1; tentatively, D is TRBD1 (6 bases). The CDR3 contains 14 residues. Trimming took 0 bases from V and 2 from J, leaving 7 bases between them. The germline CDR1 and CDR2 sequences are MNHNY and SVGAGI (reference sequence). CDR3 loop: CASSYSGGNTEAFF. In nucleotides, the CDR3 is TGTGCCAGCAGTTACTCTGGGGGCAACACTGAAGCTTTCTTT.

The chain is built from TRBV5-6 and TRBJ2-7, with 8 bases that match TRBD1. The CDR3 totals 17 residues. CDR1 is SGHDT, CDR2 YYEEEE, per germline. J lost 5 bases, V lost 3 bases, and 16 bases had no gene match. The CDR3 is CASSSWTGWGSGHEQYF. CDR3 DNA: TGTGCCAGCAGCTCCTGGACAGGGTGGGGGTCTGGCCACGAGCAGTACTTC.

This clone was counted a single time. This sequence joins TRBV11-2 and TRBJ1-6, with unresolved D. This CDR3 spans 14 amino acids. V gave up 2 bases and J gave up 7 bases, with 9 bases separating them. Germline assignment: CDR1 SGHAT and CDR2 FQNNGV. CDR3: CASSLQLLNSPLHF. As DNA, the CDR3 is TGTGCCAGCAGCTTACAACTCTTGAATTCACCCCTCCACTTT.

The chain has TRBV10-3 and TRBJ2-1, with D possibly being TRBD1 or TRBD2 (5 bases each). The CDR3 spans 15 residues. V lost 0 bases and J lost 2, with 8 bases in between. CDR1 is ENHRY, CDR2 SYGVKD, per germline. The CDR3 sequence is CAISESSGPYNEQFF. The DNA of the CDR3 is TGTGCCATCAGTGAGTCCTCGGGGCCCTACAATGAGCAGTTCTTC.

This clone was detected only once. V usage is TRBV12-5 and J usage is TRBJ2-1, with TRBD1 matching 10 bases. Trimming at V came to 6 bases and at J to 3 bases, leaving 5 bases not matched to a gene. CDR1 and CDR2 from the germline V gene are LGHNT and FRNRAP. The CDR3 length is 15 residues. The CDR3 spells CASGRGTGDYNEQFF. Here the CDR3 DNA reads TGTGCTAGTGGACGCGGGACAGGGGACTACAATGAGCAGTTCTTC.

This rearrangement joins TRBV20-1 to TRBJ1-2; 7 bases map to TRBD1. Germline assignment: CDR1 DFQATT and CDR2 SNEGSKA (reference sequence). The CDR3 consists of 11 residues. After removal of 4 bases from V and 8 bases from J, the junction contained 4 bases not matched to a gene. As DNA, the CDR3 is TGCAGTGCTAATGGACAGGCGGGCTACACCTTC. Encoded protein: CSANGQAGYTF.

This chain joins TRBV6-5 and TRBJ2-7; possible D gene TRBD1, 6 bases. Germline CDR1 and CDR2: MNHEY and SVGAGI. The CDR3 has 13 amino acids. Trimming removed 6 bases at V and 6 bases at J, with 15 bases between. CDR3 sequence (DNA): TGTGCCAGCAGACCCATACAGGGTGGCGAGCAGTACTTC. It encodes CASRPIQGGEQYF.

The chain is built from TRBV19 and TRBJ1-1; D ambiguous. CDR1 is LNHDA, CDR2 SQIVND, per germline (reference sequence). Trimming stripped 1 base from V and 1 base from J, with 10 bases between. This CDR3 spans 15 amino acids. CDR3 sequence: CASSIVRTSNTEAFF. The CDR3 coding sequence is TGTGCCAGTAGTATAGTACGTACTTCGAACACTGAAGCTTTCTTT. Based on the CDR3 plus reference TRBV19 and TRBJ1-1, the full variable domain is DGGITQSPKYLFRKEGQNVTLSCEQNLNHDAMYWYRQDPGQGLRLIYYSQIVNDFQKGDIAEGYSVSREKKESFPLTVTSAQKNPTAFYLCASSIVRTSNTEAFFGQGTRLTVV.